The present T cell receptor beta chain was sequenced within a study of blood T cell repertoires in COVID-19. Looking at the study overall: From T cells, B-cell-depleted T cells, or PBMCs came the material, which was cDNA or gDNA.

In Cohort 3, a recovered donor had either two negative PCRs, clearance, or symptom resolution. CDR1 is LGHDT, CDR2 YNNKEL, per germline (reference sequence). The CDR3 is 12 residues long. Trimming took 4 bases from V and 4 from J, leaving 7 bases between them. In the original processing: Estimated nucleated cell counts came from reference gene primer amplification. Sequenced by immunoSEQ multiplex PCR; TCRdb stores in-frame clones only, minus some. The V and J calls and clone size are taken from that table; D and trimming were inferred from the DNA. This sample has about 200,000 clones; 85% occur once, and the top ten carry around 20%.

The sample taken for sequencing was PBMCs or T cells enriched from blood (not recorded which). The chain links TRBV3-1 (or the pseudogene TRBV3-2) to TRBJ1-2; the D is unclear. This receptor was obtained from a man aged 40-55 years who had recovered from COVID-19. CDR3 coding DNA: TGTGCCAGCAGCCCGTCCGGCTATGGCTACACCTTC. Its protein is CASSPSGYGYTF.